The table lists the clone carrying this T cell receptor beta chain with a few counts. Sequencing was performed with immunoSEQ multiplex PCR; in TCRdb, only in-frame clones are kept and a portion is missing. The top ten clones hold 5% to 6% of a sample with about 33,000 clones, roughly nine tenths of them seen once. Time point defined: new active TB diagnosis, blood taken before or within 7 days of starting treatment. The record originates from a study of T cells in tuberculosis. CDR1 and CDR2 (germline): LNHDA, SQIVND (reference sequence). The CDR3 has 14 amino acids. The V end was cut by 4 bases, the J end by 7 bases, with 16 bases between.

The chain is built from TRBV19 and TRBJ1-2; D gene uncertain. Sequenced material: PBMCs, taken at tuberculosis diagnosis. This clonotype originated in an adult with tuberculosis. CDR3 nucleotides: TGTGCCAGTAGTAGAGGCCCTAACCCGCCTGGCTACACCTTC. Translating it yields CASSRGPNPPGYTF.